This record covers a single T cell receptor (beta chain). Its specificity is unknown. The library came from three nested PCR rounds adapted from ARM-PCR protocols. TCRdb reanalysed the multiplex PCR reads using MiXCR and keeps one entry per CDR3 protein. The sample has tens of thousands of distinct CDR3 sequences, roughly 60% seen once. The entry originates in a study of tumor and adjacent non-tumor tissue in lung cancer. About the study: Histology: about a dozen adenocarcinoma, 2 squamous cell carcinoma, 1 small cell lung cancer. Samples averaged roughly 4.3 million productive TCRbeta reads each. General study points: Tumor repertoires had a smaller top 100 clone share than normal lung. Tumor TCR diversity, when higher, was linked to shorter survival.

RNA was extracted from bulk tissue without any cell sorting. Distant lung tissue was collected more than 3 cm away from the tumor edge. The trim removed 6 bases at V and 7 bases at J, leaving 9 bases unmatched. The germline V gene has CDR1 DFQATT and CDR2 SNEGSKA (reference sequence). The CDR3 runs 13 residues. What was sequenced was distant non-tumor lung tissue. This chain links TRBV20-1 with TRBJ2-5, with 9 bases that match TRBD1. This receptor was obtained from a man in his 70s with non-small cell lung cancer. The CDR3 bases are TGCAGTGCCACATCTACGGGACAGGGGACCCAGTACTTC. The encoded protein is CSATSTGQGTQYF.